This T cell receptor (beta chain) was identified during a study of cytomegalovirus exposure and HLA in healthy donors. The PCR used 60 Vbeta and 13 Jbeta primers. Profiling relied on immunoSEQ multiplex PCR, and the TCRdb table lists in-frame clones only, not all of them. The sample has about 110,000 clones, around 78% seen once. The CDR3 runs 20 residues. V lost 4 bases to trimming and J lost 0 bases; unmatched junction nucleotides: 17. Germline CDR1 and CDR2: SNHLY and FYNNEI. Concerning this clone itself: Its antigen remains unknown.

Study-wide findings and caveats: Cytomegalovirus association was assigned to 170 or so TCR beta chains. Reports credit the classifier with highly specific, highly sensitive diagnosis of cytomegalovirus status. An ancestry cluster, one associated with Asian ancestry, reportedly showed fewer N-insertions than the approximately 700-donor mean in a later analysis. In a later analysis, TCR beta V- and J-gene trimming was associated with a missense DCLRE1C variant.

The chain is built from TRBV2 and TRBJ2-1, with TRBD2 matching over 8 bases. Sequencing was done on a sample of PBMCs. The clonotype originates from a man in his thirties or forties in good health and CMV-seronegative. The DNA of the CDR3 is TGTGCCAGCAGTGGAGGTCTCGGAGCGGGAGCGGGAACCTCCTACAATGAGCAGTTCTTC. Protein: CASSGGLGAGAGTSYNEQFF.